This entry lists 25 T cell receptor beta chains sequenced from one sample in a study of CD8+ T cells in alopecia areata. It was cDNA, reverse transcribed from extracted RNA, that served as the sequencing template. Here immunoSEQ multiplex PCR was the method, and the copy in TCRdb shows in-frame clones only, minus some. The table lists around 270,000 clones, nearly 60% of them singletons. As for treatment: oral pan-JAK inhibitor, 5-10 mg twice daily. Sequenced here: CD4+ T cells sorted from blood, sampled at week 24, from a patient treated with tofacitinib. The receptor set was obtained from a human donor with alopecia areata.

This chain uses TRBV5-1 with TRBJ2-2; no clear D. Germline CDR1 is SGHRS and CDR2 is YFSETQ. The CDR3 spans 16 residues. Trimming pared 0 bases from V and 4 bases from J, leaving 13 bases between. The CDR3 DNA is TGCGCCAGCAGCTTGGGAGAGGCGGCTAGCACCGGGGAGCTGTTTTTT. Amino acid sequence: CASSLGEAASTGELFF.

The chain is built from TRBV29-1 and TRBJ2-5; 7 nucleotides match TRBD2. The V gene's germline CDR1 is SQVTM and CDR2 ANQGSEA. V dropped 6 bases and J dropped 7; count of bases not matched to a gene: 8. This CDR3 is built from 12 residues. The CDR3 DNA is TGCAGCGTACGCCTCCGGGGGGTGACCCAGTACTTC. Translating gives CSVRLRGVTQYF.

The chain carries TRBV4-1 and TRBJ1-5, with unresolved D. CDR3 size: 15 residues. V was trimmed by 1 base and J by 7 bases, leaving 14 bases between them. Germline assignment: CDR1 MGHRA and CDR2 YSYEKL. CDR3: CASSQVDPGRQPQHF. CDR3 coding DNA: TGCGCCAGCAGCCAAGTCGACCCCGGGAGACAGCCCCAGCATTTT.

The chain links TRBV4-3 to TRBJ2-7; 7 bases match TRBD2. This CDR3 comprises 17 residues. The germline gives CDR1 LGHNA, CDR2 YSLEER. The ends lost 1 base at V and 2 bases at J; junction bases unmatched: 11. CDR3 region: CASSQGMGRGTTYEQYF. DNA for the CDR3: TGCGCCAGCAGCCAAGGAATGGGGCGGGGGACGACCTACGAGCAGTACTTC.

The chain couples TRBV10-3 to TRBJ1-1, with unresolved D. Looked up from germline, CDR1 is ENHRY and CDR2 is SYGVKD. V was clipped by 10 bases and J by 5 bases, with 11 bases between them. The CDR3 loop spans 11 amino acids. The CDR3 nucleotides read TGTGCCACCCGCCGGGAAACTGAAGCTTTCTTT. Amino acids: CATRRETEAFF.

This chain links TRBV5-4 with TRBJ2-7; TRBD2 is a possible D gene (6 bases). The CDR3 loop spans 15 amino acids. V was trimmed by 3 bases and J by 3 bases, leaving 16 bases between them. CDR1 and CDR2 from the germline V gene are SGHNT and YYREEE (reference sequence). CDR3 bases: TGTGCCAGCAGCTCCCGGGAATGGGACTTCTACGAGCAGTACTTC. Its protein is CASSSREWDFYEQYF.

The rearrangement joins TRBV30 to TRBJ1-2; 9 nucleotides align to TRBD1. Per germline, CDR1 GTSNPN and CDR2 SVGIG (reference sequence). After removal of 6 bases from V and 5 bases from J, the junction contained 7 bases not matched to a gene. The CDR3 spans 13 residues. CDR3 nucleotide sequence: TGTGCCTGCTTGACAGGGGGAGATTATGGCTACACCTTC. Amino acids: CACLTGGDYGYTF.

The chain is built from TRBV7-2 and TRBJ1-6; no firm D call. Trimming pared 0 bases from V and 6 bases from J, leaving 15 bases between. Germline CDR1 is SGHTA and CDR2 is FQGNSA. The CDR3 spans 17 residues. The CDR3 spells CASSLAPTARGNSPLHF. The CDR3 nucleotides are TGTGCCAGCAGCTTAGCCCCGACCGCTCGGGGTAATTCACCCCTCCACTTT.

V and J are TRBV29-1 and TRBJ2-7; D is undetermined. CDR3 length: 12 amino acids. CDR1 and CDR2 from the germline V gene are SQVTM and ANQGSEA. Between the trimmed V and J ends, which lost 8 bases and 7 bases, there was a span of 18 bases. The DNA of the CDR3 is TGCAGCCCTAAAGGACCTCGGCGAGAGCAGTACTTC. It encodes CSPKGPRREQYF.

About this clone: The same CDR3 is also encoded by other DNA sequences in this sample. V and J are TRBV27 and TRBJ1-2; 9 bases agree with TRBD1. J lost 5 bases, V lost 0 bases, and 1 base had no gene match. CDR1 is MNHEY and CDR2 is SMNVEV in the germline V gene (reference sequence). This CDR3 has 14 residues. CDR3 sequence (DNA): TGTGCCAGCAGTTTATCGGGACAGGGTTATGGCTACACCTTC. The encoded protein is CASSLSGQGYGYTF.

The chain employs TRBV28 and TRBJ1-2, with D possibly matching TRBD1 (6 bases). The V end was cut by 6 bases, the J end by 1 base, with 15 bases between. Germline lookup yields CDR1 MDHEN and CDR2 SYDVKM. This CDR3 has 15 amino acids. CDR3 protein: CASRRPGAVNYGYTF. The DNA for the CDR3 is TGTGCCAGCAGACGTCCAGGGGCTGTTAACTATGGCTACACCTTC.

In its sample, this clone was seen once. This sequence joins TRBV19 and TRBJ2-6, with D possibly matching TRBD2 (5 bases). The ends were cut back, 6 bases at V and 2 bases at J, with 8 bases in the middle. The CDR3 length is 14 residues. Germline V lookup: CDR1 LNHDA, CDR2 SQIVND (reference sequence). The chain's CDR3 is CASRYGTGANVLTF. The CDR3 coding sequence is TGTGCCAGTAGGTACGGGACTGGGGCCAACGTCCTGACTTTC. The variable domain in full, completed from reference TRBV19 and TRBJ2-6, reads DGGITQSPKYLFRKEGQNVTLSCEQNLNHDAMYWYRQDPGQGLRLIYYSQIVNDFQKGDIAEGYSVSREKKESFPLTVTSAQKNPTAFYLCASRYGTGANVLTFGAGSRLTVL.

The chain is built from TRBV7-3 and TRBJ2-3; D could derive from TRBD1 or TRBD2 (5 bases each). Germline CDR1 reads SGHTA; CDR2 reads FQGTGA. The length of the CDR3 is 16 residues. V was trimmed by 2 bases and J by 4 bases, leaving 16 bases between them. The CDR3 nucleotides read TGTGCCAGCAGCTTAGGGGGTTGGAGGACCGCAGATACGCAGTATTTT. Its protein product is CASSLGGWRTADTQYF.

The rearrangement joins TRBV4-3 to TRBJ2-7, with unresolved D. Trimming cost V 0 bases and J 2 bases, with 11 bases left between them. CDR1 is LGHNA, CDR2 YSLEER, per germline. This CDR3 comprises 15 residues. CDR3 sequence: CASSQDIGYTYEQYF. For the CDR3, the DNA is TGCGCCAGCAGCCAAGATATAGGGTATACCTACGAGCAGTACTTC.

The chain carries TRBV2 and TRBJ2-2; D unresolved. The CDR3 has 13 residues. V lost 7 bases, J lost 1 base, and 7 bases lay in between. The V gene's germline CDR1 is SNHLY and CDR2 FYNNEI. CDR3: CASTGRNTGELFF. The CDR3, as DNA: TGTGCCAGCACCGGACGGAACACCGGGGAGCTGTTTTTT.

CDR3 sequence reads: CAWSPGQGHGYTF. The CDR3, as DNA: TGTGCCTGGAGCCCCGGACAGGGGCATGGCTACACCTTC. The chain has TRBV30 and TRBJ1-2; 9 nucleotides match TRBD1. CDR3 length: 13 residues. The J segment lost 6 bases and the V segment lost 3 bases, leaving 5 bases of the junction unmatched. The germline V gene has CDR1 GTSNPN and CDR2 SVGIG (reference sequence). Full variable domain (missing parts from reference TRBV30 and TRBJ1-2): SQTIHQWPATLVQPVGSPLSLECTVEGTSNPNLYWYRQAAGRGLQLLFYSVGIGQISSEVPQNLSASRPQDRQFILSSKKLLLSDSGFYLCAWSPGQGHGYTFGSGTRLTVV.

The CDR3 is CASSRRDRETQYF. CDR3 coding DNA: TGCGCCAGCAGCCGCCGCGACAGGGAGACCCAGTACTTC. V gene TRBV4-1 combines with J gene TRBJ2-5, with D perhaps matching TRBD1 (6 bases). CDR1 and CDR2 (germline): MGHRA, YSYEKL. The CDR3 contains 13 residues. V gave up 4 bases and J gave up 5 bases, with 11 bases separating them.

This clone was counted only a few times. The rearrangement uses TRBV30 and TRBJ1-6; 11 bases are a match to TRBD1. V shed 2 bases and J 11 bases; nucleotides not matched to a gene: 5. The length of the CDR3 is 14 residues. Germline CDR1 GTSNPN, CDR2 SVGIG (reference sequence). The CDR3 loop is CAWSKDRGPTPLHF. In DNA form, the CDR3 reads TGTGCCTGGAGTAAGGACAGGGGGCCGACACCCCTCCACTTT.

This sequence joins TRBV29-1 and TRBJ2-7; 8 bases match TRBD1. J gave up 2 bases and V 4 bases, and 4 bases lay outside the gene matches. The CDR3 covers 13 residues. Germline CDR1 is SQVTM and CDR2 is ANQGSEA. The CDR3 sequence: CSVGQGIPYEQYF. CDR3 DNA sequence: TGCAGCGTTGGACAGGGGATCCCCTACGAGCAGTACTTC.

This clone was seen more than once but under ten times. The chain employs TRBV28 and TRBJ2-1, with 7 positions matching TRBD2. CDR1 is MDHEN and CDR2 is SYDVKM in the germline V gene. V lost 8 bases, J lost 5 bases, and 9 bases stayed unmatched. The CDR3 has 14 residues. CDR3 bases: TGTGCCAGCCAGAGCGGGGCGGGGCACAATGAGCAGTTCTTC. Amino acid sequence: CASQSGAGHNEQFF.

The gene calls are TRBV10-3 and TRBJ2-1; D perhaps matches TRBD2 (6 bases). V lost 6 bases, J lost 6 bases, and 18 bases lay in between. This CDR3 comprises 15 residues. Germline lookup yields CDR1 ENHRY and CDR2 SYGVKD. In DNA form, the CDR3 reads TGTGCCATCAGGGGCGGGGAGGACTACTTCAATGAGCAGTTCTTC. Amino acid sequence: CAIRGGEDYFNEQFF.

The gene calls are TRBV5-1 and TRBJ2-5, with D maybe TRBD2 (6 bases). The CDR3 totals 15 residues. Germline CDR1 is SGHRS and CDR2 is YFSETQ. Trimming left V 3 bases short and J 5 bases short, with 17 bases between. The CDR3 is CASSSGTGGLETQYF. CDR3 nucleotides: TGCGCCAGCAGCTCTGGGACTGGGGGTTTGGAGACCCAGTACTTC.

This clone came up once. The J gene is TRBJ1-3, the V gene TRBV30; D is undetermined. The CDR3 loop spans 14 amino acids. Germline V gives CDR1 GTSNPN, CDR2 SVGIG (reference sequence). Trimming cost V 2 bases and J 2 bases, with 10 bases left between them. The CDR3: CAWSFQPTGNTIYF. In nucleotides, the CDR3 is TGTGCCTGGAGTTTTCAACCTACTGGAAACACCATATATTTT.

V usage is TRBV29-1 and J usage is TRBJ1-2; D gene ambiguous. CDR3 length: 12 residues. The ends were cut back, 3 bases at V and 4 bases at J, with 9 bases in the middle. Per germline, CDR1 SQVTM and CDR2 ANQGSEA. CDR3 bases: TGCAGCGTTGAGGTCTCGGTCTATGGCTACACCTTC. This translates into CSVEVSVYGYTF.

The V and J genes are TRBV5-1 and TRBJ1-5; 7 bases fit TRBD1. The CDR3 is 14 residues long. V lost 3 bases and J lost 7; bases outside the gene matches: 7. Germline loops: CDR1 SGHRS, CDR2 YFSETQ. CDR3 coding DNA: TGCGCCAGCAGCTCCGGACAGGAGGGACAGCCCCAGCATTTT. Translated, it gives CASSSGQEGQPQHF.